These 19 T cell receptor beta chains were all obtained from the same sample, sequenced in a study of blood T cells in healthy people across ages. The second PCR ran roughly 7 to 11 cycles with a sample-barcoded 5' primer and J-beta primers. TCRdb redid the calling of the 5' RACE reads with MiXCR, one entry per CDR3 protein. Of almost 1 million distinct CDR3 sequences in the sample, about 53% were seen once. Sequencing was performed on blood. These receptors were collected from a woman aged 55-70 years in good health.

This clonotype was observed a handful of times. J is TRBJ2-3 and V is TRBV28, with TRBD2 matching 8 bases. This CDR3 contains 19 residues. The V segment lost 2 bases and the J segment 0 bases; nucleotides outside the gene matches: 13. CDR1 and CDR2 (germline): MDHEN, SYDVKM. The CDR3 loop is CASSLRRGGLAGSTDTQYF. The CDR3 nucleotides read TGTGCCAGCAGTTTACGGCGGGGCGGTTTAGCGGGGAGCACAGATACGCAGTATTTT.

The V gene is TRBV10-2, the J gene TRBJ2-3, with TRBD1 as a possible D gene (6 bases). Germline V gene data show CDR1 as WSHSY and CDR2 as SAAADI. The V end was cut by 6 bases, the J end by 10 bases, with 23 bases between. The CDR3 covers 15 residues. CDR3: CASSDGREDRRAQYF. The DNA of the CDR3 is TGCGCCAGCAGCGACGGACGAGAGGACAGAAGAGCGCAGTATTTT.

This chain connects TRBV7-2 to TRBJ2-7; D ambiguous. This CDR3 region has 15 residues. CDR1 SGHTA and CDR2 FQGNSA come from the germline V gene. V gave up 1 base and J gave up 4 bases, with 14 bases separating them. Written as DNA, the CDR3 is TGTGCCAGCAGCTTAGAGTACAGTCTCAGTTACGAGCAGTACTTC. Translation gives CASSLEYSLSYEQYF.

This clonotype was picked up a small number of times. The chain is built from TRBV3-1 and TRBJ1-4; D call uncertain. V shed 7 bases and J shed 3 bases, with 9 bases lying between them. CDR3 length: 13 amino acids. In germline, CDR1 is LGHDT, CDR2 YNNKEL (reference sequence). The chain's CDR3 is CASKASSNEKLFF. Written as DNA, the CDR3 is TGTGCCAGCAAGGCCAGTTCTAATGAAAAACTGTTTTTT.

This clonotype occurred once. V and J are TRBV6-4 and TRBJ2-5; D may be TRBD2 (11 bases). This CDR3 is built from 23 residues. Germline-derived CDR1 and CDR2 are MRHNA and SNTAGT. V was pared by 4 bases and J by 2 bases, with 38 bases between. The CDR3 bases are TGTGCCAGCAGTGTCTCCGGGACAGGGGACCCAACCGGGACTAGCGGAGCACAAGAGACCCAGTACTTC. As protein: CASSVSGTGDPTGTSGAQETQYF.

There are a few counts of this clonotype. The chain recombines TRBV20-1 with TRBJ2-1, with unresolved D. Germline V lookup: CDR1 DFQATT, CDR2 SNEGSKA (reference sequence). CDR3 length equals 14 residues. V was trimmed by 1 base and J by 0 bases, leaving 7 bases between them. Here the CDR3 DNA reads TGCAGTGCTAGAGTACGGAGCTCCTACAATGAGCAGTTCTTC. Its translation: CSARVRSSYNEQFF.

This clonotype was counted a few times. The rearrangement links TRBV4-1 to TRBJ2-4; D unresolved. Between the trimmed V and J ends, which lost 4 bases and 1 base, there was a span of 14 bases. The germline V gene encodes CDR1 MGHRA and CDR2 YSYEKL. The CDR3 is made up of 16 amino acids. CDR3 region: CASSPRTPTAKNIQYF. The CDR3 DNA reads as TGCGCCAGCAGCCCAAGGACGCCCACCGCCAAAAACATTCAGTACTTC.

The rearrangement uses TRBV27 and TRBJ2-7, with unresolved D. This CDR3 has 14 residues. From germline, CDR1 is MNHEY and CDR2 SMNVEV (reference sequence). V lost 3 bases and J lost 5, with 14 bases in between. CDR3 sequence: CASSFSVGLNEQYF. The CDR3 coding sequence is TGTGCCAGCAGTTTTAGTGTTGGGTTAAACGAGCAGTACTTC.

Comment on this clonotype: One end of the junction is discordant with germline, which a read error may explain. The CDR3: CTSGFGTGGKNTEAFF. CDR3 sequence (DNA): TGTACTAGTGGTTTTGGGACAGGGGGCAAAAACACTGAAGCTTTCTTT. The chain has TRBV12-5 and TRBJ1-1, with 12 bases identical to TRBD1. Germline V gives CDR1 LGHNT, CDR2 FRNRAP. The CDR3 is 16 residues long.

The chain employs TRBV27 and TRBJ2-5; 12 nucleotides line up with TRBD2. The CDR3 runs to 16 residues. The V gene's germline CDR1 is MNHEY and CDR2 SMNVEV (reference sequence). Losses at the gene ends were 5 bases for V and 11 bases for J; bases not matched to a gene: 15. The DNA for the CDR3 is TGTGCCAGCAGTAAACTAGCGGGAGGACCCTACAATGAGCAGTACTTC. As protein: CASSKLAGGPYNEQYF.

The chain recombines TRBV30 with TRBJ1-6; D is undetermined. The V end lost 1 base, the J end lost 7 bases, and 11 bases lay between the germline ends. The CDR3 consists of 14 residues. Looked up from germline, CDR1 is GTSNPN and CDR2 is SVGIG (reference sequence). Here the CDR3 DNA reads TGTGCCTGGAGTGCTGGCCTGGCGAATTCACCCCTCCACTTT. It specifies CAWSAGLANSPLHF.

V gene TRBV7-3 combines with J gene TRBJ2-1; TRBD2 matches 8 bases. The V gene's germline CDR1 is SGHTA and CDR2 FQGTGA. V was pared by 2 bases and J by 0 bases, with 3 bases of the junction left unmatched. The CDR3 contains 16 residues. CDR3 in DNA: TGTGCCAGCAGCTTAGGCGGGACTAGCTCCTACAATGAGCAGTTCTTC. This codes for CASSLGGTSSYNEQFF. Full variable domain (missing parts from reference TRBV7-3 and TRBJ2-1): GAGVSQTPSNKVTEKGKYVELRCDPISGHTALYWYRQSLGQGPEFLIYFQGTGAADDSGLPNDRFFAVRPEGSVSTLKIQRTERGDSAVYLCASSLGGTSSYNEQFFGPGTRLTVL.

The rearrangement joins TRBV4-2 to TRBJ2-2, with 11 positions matching TRBD2. This CDR3 has 18 amino acids. From germline, CDR1 is LGHNA and CDR2 YNFKEQ. J gave up 1 base and V 1 base, and 5 bases lay outside the gene matches. CDR3 in DNA: TGTGCCAGCAGCCAAGCCTCACTAGCGGGAGTGAACACCGGGGAGCTGTTTTTT. This codes for CASSQASLAGVNTGELFF.

V usage is TRBV29-1 and J usage is TRBJ1-2; D may be TRBD1 (6 bases). In germline, CDR1 is SQVTM, CDR2 ANQGSEA. The germline V and J ends were trimmed by 5 bases and 6 bases, with 10 bases remaining between them. The CDR3 is 11 residues long. CDR3 sequence (DNA): TGCAGCGTTACAGGGAGGGATGGCTACACCTTC. Its protein product is CSVTGRDGYTF.

The CDR3 loop reads CSVEDHRAYNEQFF. In nucleotides, the CDR3 is TGCAGCGTTGAAGACCATAGGGCCTACAATGAGCAGTTCTTC. This sequence joins TRBV29-1 and TRBJ2-1; D is unclear. Germline V gene data show CDR1 as SQVTM and CDR2 as ANQGSEA. V was trimmed by 0 bases and J by 2 bases, leaving 8 bases between them. The CDR3 has 14 residues.

This chain uses TRBV20-1 with TRBJ1-5; 10 nucleotides agree with TRBD1. Per the germline V gene, CDR1 is DFQATT and CDR2 is SNEGSKA (reference sequence). The CDR3 loop spans 13 amino acids. The CDR3 loop reads CTGGTGVDQPQHF. DNA for the CDR3: TGCACCGGGGGGACAGGGGTGGACCAGCCCCAGCATTTT.

The rearrangement uses TRBV3-1 and TRBJ2-5, with no clear D. CDR3 size: 11 residues. Trimming removed 3 bases from V and 11 bases from J, with 10 bases in between. Germline V gives CDR1 LGHDT, CDR2 YNNKEL (reference sequence). The CDR3 is CASSHKDTQYF. For the CDR3, the DNA is TGTGCCAGCAGCCATAAGGATACGCAGTACTTC.

In DNA, the CDR3 is TGCAGTGCCAGGGGCGGGGCTGACATGAACACTGAAGCTTTCTTT. This codes for CSARGGADMNTEAFF. The rearrangement uses TRBV20-1 and TRBJ1-1, with a tentative D call TRBD1 (6 bases). This CDR3 has 15 residues. V was clipped by 6 bases and J by 0 bases, with 17 bases between them. Germline CDR1 DFQATT, CDR2 SNEGSKA (reference sequence).

This chain joins TRBV19 and TRBJ2-7, with D perhaps TRBD2 (5 bases). V was cut by 3 bases and J by 4 bases, with 10 bases left in between. CDR3 length equals 13 residues. The germline gives CDR1 LNHDA, CDR2 SQIVND (reference sequence). CDR3 in amino acids: CASSIQSGYEQYF. The DNA for the CDR3 is TGTGCCAGTAGTATCCAGAGCGGATACGAGCAGTACTTC.